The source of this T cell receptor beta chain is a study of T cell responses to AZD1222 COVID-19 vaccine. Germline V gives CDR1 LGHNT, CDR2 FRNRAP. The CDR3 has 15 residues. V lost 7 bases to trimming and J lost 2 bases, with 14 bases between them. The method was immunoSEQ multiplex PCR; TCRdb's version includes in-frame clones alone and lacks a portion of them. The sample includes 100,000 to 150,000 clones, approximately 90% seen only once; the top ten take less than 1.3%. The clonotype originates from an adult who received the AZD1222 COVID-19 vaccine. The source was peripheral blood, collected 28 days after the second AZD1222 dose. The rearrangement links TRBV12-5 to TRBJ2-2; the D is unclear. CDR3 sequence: CASEAFGFNTGELFF. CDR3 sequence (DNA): TGTGCTAGTGAGGCCTTTGGATTTAACACCGGGGAGCTGTTTTTT.